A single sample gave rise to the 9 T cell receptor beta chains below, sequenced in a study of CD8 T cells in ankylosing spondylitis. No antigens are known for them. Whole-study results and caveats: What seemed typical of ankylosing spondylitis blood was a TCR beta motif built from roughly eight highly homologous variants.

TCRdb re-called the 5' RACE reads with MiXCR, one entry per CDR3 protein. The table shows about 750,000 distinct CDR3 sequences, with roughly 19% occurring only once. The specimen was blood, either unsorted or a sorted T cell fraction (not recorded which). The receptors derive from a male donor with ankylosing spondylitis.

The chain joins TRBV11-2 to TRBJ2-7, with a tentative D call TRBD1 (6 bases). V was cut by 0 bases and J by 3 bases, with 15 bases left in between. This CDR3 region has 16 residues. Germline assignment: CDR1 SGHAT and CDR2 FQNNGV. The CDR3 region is CASSLDLMTGNYEQYF. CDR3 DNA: TGTGCCAGCAGCTTAGATCTGATGACAGGAAACTACGAGCAGTACTTC.

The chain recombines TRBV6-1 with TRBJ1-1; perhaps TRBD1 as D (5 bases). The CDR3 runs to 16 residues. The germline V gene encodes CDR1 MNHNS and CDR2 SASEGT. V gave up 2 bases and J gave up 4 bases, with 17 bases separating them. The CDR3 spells CASSEKALLGGTEAFF. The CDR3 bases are TGTGCCAGCAGTGAAAAGGCACTCTTGGGGGGCACTGAAGCTTTCTTT.

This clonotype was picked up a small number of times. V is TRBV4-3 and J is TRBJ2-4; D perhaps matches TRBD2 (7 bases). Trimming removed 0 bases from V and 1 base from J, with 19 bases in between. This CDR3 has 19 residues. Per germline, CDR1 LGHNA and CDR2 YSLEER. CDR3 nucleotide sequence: TGCGCCAGCAGCCAAGATTCTGGCGGGGGAGGGGGGGCCAAAAACATTCAGTACTTC. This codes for CASSQDSGGGGGAKNIQYF.

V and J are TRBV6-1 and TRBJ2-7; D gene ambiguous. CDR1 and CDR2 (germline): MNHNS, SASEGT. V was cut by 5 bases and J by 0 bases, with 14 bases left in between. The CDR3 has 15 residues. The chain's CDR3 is CASSLIGSSSYEQYF. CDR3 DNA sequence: TGTGCCAGCAGTCTCATCGGTTCTAGCTCCTACGAGCAGTACTTC.

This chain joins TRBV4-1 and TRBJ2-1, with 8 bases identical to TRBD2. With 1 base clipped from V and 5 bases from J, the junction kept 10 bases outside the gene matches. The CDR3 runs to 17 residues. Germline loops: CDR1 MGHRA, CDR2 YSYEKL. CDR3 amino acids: CASSQGARLAYNNEQFF. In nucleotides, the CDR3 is TGCGCCAGCAGCCAAGGTGCCCGACTAGCGTACAACAATGAGCAGTTCTTC.

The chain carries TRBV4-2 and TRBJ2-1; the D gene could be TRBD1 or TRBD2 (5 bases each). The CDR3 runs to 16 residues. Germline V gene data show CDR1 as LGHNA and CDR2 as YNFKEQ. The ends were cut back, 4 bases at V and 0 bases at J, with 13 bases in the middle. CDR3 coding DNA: TGTGCCAGCAGCCTGGGTGGGGGAGACTCCTACAATGAGCAGTTCTTC. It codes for CASSLGGGDSYNEQFF.

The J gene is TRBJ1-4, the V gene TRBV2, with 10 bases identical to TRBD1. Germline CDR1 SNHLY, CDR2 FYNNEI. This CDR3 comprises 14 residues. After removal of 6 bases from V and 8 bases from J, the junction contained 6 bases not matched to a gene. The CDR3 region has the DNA TGTGCCAGCAGCTGGGACAGGGGCTGGGAAAAACTGTTTTTT. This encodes CASSWDRGWEKLFF.

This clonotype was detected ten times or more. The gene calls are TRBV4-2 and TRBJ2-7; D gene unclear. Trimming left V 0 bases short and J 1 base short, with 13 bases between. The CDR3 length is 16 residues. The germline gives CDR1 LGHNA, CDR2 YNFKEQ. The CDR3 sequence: CASSQDTSFGSYEQYF. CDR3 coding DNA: TGTGCCAGCAGCCAAGATACCTCCTTTGGTTCCTACGAGCAGTACTTC.

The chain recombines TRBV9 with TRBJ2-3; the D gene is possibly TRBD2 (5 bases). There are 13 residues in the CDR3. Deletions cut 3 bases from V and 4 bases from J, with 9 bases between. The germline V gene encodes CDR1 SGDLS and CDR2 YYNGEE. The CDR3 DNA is TGTGCCAGCAGCGCGCTACTAGCAGATACGCAGTATTTT. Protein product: CASSALLADTQYF. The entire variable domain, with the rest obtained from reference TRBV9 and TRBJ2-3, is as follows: DSGVTQTPKHLITATGQRVTLRCSPRSGDLSVYWYQQSLDQGLQFLIQYYNGEERAKGNILERFSAQQFPDLHSELNLSSLELGDSALYFCASSALLADTQYFGPGTRLTVL.